Listed here are 27 T cell receptor beta chains from one sample, sequenced in a study of blood T cells in healthy people across ages. The second PCR ran 7 to 11 cycles with a sample-barcoded 5' primer and J-beta primers. TCRdb called the 5' RACE reads again in MiXCR, with one record for every CDR3 protein. The sample gives about 780,000 distinct CDR3 sequences, roughly 46% of which show up once; 15% to 20% is in the top ten. Material: blood. These receptors all stem from a man older than 75 in good health.

A note on this clonotype: One base away lies a much larger clone, so this may be a sequencing read error. The chain has TRBV5-1 and TRBJ2-1; TRBD2 matches 8 bases. This CDR3 spans 14 amino acids. V lost 10 bases, J lost 7 bases, and 13 bases stayed unmatched. The germline V gene encodes CDR1 SGHRS and CDR2 YFSETQ. The CDR3 region is CAGMTGGQGNEQFF. In DNA, the CDR3 is TGCGCCGGCATGACGGGAGGGCAAGGGAATGAGCAGTTCTTC.

In this sample, this clonotype turned up once. This chain links TRBV5-1 with TRBJ2-3; D might be TRBD2 (5 bases). Trimming pared 6 bases from V and 6 bases from J, leaving 20 bases between. Germline V gene sequence: CDR1 SGHRS, CDR2 YFSETQ. The CDR3 contains 15 residues. CDR3 residues: CASTSGLSTMDTQYF. In nucleotides, the CDR3 is TGCGCCAGCACGTCCGGACTTAGCACTATGGATACGCAGTATTTT. The whole variable domain, remainder taken from reference TRBV5-1 and TRBJ2-3, is KAGVTQTPRYLIKTRGQQVTLSCSPISGHRSVSWYQQTPGQGLQFLFEYFSETQRNKGNFPGRFSGRQFSNSRSEMNVSTLELGDSALYLCASTSGLSTMDTQYFGPGTRLTVL.

The chain joins TRBV18 to TRBJ2-1, with 7 bases identical to TRBD2. CDR1 KGHSH and CDR2 LQKENI come from the germline V gene. V was clipped by 5 bases and J by 6 bases; unmatched bases: 10. The CDR3 length is 15 residues. The CDR3 spells CASSATSLIVNEQFF. The CDR3 coding sequence is TGTGCCAGCTCAGCGACTAGCCTGATCGTCAATGAGCAGTTCTTC. The full variable domain, in which reference TRBV18 and TRBJ2-1 provide the parts outside the CDR3, is NAGVMQNPRHLVRRRGQEARLRCSPMKGHSHVYWYRQLPEEGLKFMVYLQKENIIDESGMPKERFSAEFPKEGPSILRIQQVVRGDSAAYFCASSATSLIVNEQFFGPGTRLTVL.

The chain couples TRBV5-1 to TRBJ2-1, with 7 bases that match TRBD2. This CDR3 spans 14 amino acids. V dropped 3 bases and J dropped 6; count of bases not matched to a gene: 6. Germline V gives CDR1 SGHRS, CDR2 YFSETQ. The chain's CDR3 is CASSWGGGSNEQFF. The CDR3 nucleotides read TGCGCCAGCAGCTGGGGGGGGGGATCCAATGAGCAGTTCTTC. Filled out from reference TRBV5-1 and TRBJ2-1, the complete variable domain reads KAGVTQTPRYLIKTRGQQVTLSCSPISGHRSVSWYQQTPGQGLQFLFEYFSETQRNKGNFPGRFSGRQFSNSRSEMNVSTLELGDSALYLCASSWGGGSNEQFFGPGTRLTVL.

This clonotype was detected once. V usage is TRBV12-3 or TRBV12-4 and J usage is TRBJ2-3; TRBD1 aligns across 7 bases. CDR3 length: 17 amino acids. V lost 1 base, J lost 0 bases, and 7 bases stayed unmatched. CDR3 loop: CASSLGQGRTSTDTQYF. The DNA for the CDR3 is TGTGCCAGCAGTTTAGGACAGGGCAGAACTAGCACAGATACGCAGTATTTT.

Note on this clonotype: A much larger clone lies one base from this, so it may be a read error. The chain uses TRBV7-2 and TRBJ2-3; 11 bases are shared with TRBD2. Germline V CDR1 and CDR2: SGHTA, FQGNSA. This CDR3 has 16 amino acids. The DNA of the CDR3 is TGTGCCAGCAGACGTTCACTAGCGGGAGTTTCAGAGACGCAGTATTTT. It is translated as CASRRSLAGVSETQYF.

This clonotype occurred many times. Here the CDR3 DNA reads TGTGCCAGCACCGGGGGGCTAGGTGATACGCAGTATTTT. This codes for CASTGGLGDTQYF. This chain connects TRBV2 to TRBJ2-3; a possible D gene is TRBD2 (7 bases). Germline-derived CDR1 and CDR2 are SNHLY and FYNNEI. The CDR3 runs to 13 residues. V lost 7 bases to trimming and J lost 6 bases, with 14 bases between them.

The chain links TRBV12-3 or TRBV12-4 to TRBJ2-3, with 7 bases fitting TRBD1. J lost 5 bases, V lost 6 bases, and 11 bases had no gene match. This CDR3 has 15 residues. The CDR3 protein is CASSPLRQGVDTQYF. For the CDR3, the DNA is TGTGCCAGCAGCCCACTGAGACAGGGTGTAGATACGCAGTATTTT.

There are a few counts of this clonotype. The chain recombines TRBV20-1 with TRBJ1-2; 8 positions match TRBD1. The CDR3 is made up of 15 amino acids. From germline, CDR1 is DFQATT and CDR2 SNEGSKA (reference sequence). J was trimmed by 3 bases and V by 5 bases; bases with no gene match: 11. CDR3 in DNA: TGCAGTGCTTCTCCCGGGACAGGCGACTACTATGGCTACACCTTC. This sequence encodes CSASPGTGDYYGYTF.

This clonotype was detected a few times. The J gene is TRBJ2-5, the V gene TRBV10-3, with 8 bases matching TRBD2. The CDR3 loop spans 15 amino acids. CDR1 is ENHRY, CDR2 SYGVKD, per germline. The junction had 14 bases not matched to a gene; V was cut back by 9 bases and J by 5 bases. The CDR3 region has the DNA TGTGCCATTTCGATCCGGAGCGGGAGTAGGGAGACCCAGTACTTC. Its protein is CAISIRSGSRETQYF.

As concerns this clonotype: One end of the junction varies from germline; a read error may be responsible. This chain connects TRBV20-1 to TRBJ2-3, with TRBD2 matching 8 bases. Looked up from germline, CDR1 is DFQATT and CDR2 is SNEGSKA (reference sequence). The CDR3 is 14 amino acids. The DNA for the CDR3 is TGCAGTGCTGGAGACAGCGGGAGCGCAGATACGCAGTATTTT. It encodes CSAGDSGSADTQYF.

V and J are TRBV27 and TRBJ2-6; TRBD1 agrees at 12 bases. CDR1 and CDR2 (germline): MNHEY, SMNVEV (reference sequence). The trim removed 5 bases at V and 1 base at J, leaving 6 bases unmatched. The CDR3 runs to 18 residues. DNA for the CDR3: TGTGCCAGCAGTGACCGGGACAGGGGGCTTTCTGGGGCCAACGTCCTGACTTTC. Translating gives CASSDRDRGLSGANVLTF.

The chain is built from TRBV20-1 and TRBJ2-6; 7 bases are shared with TRBD2. Germline assignment: CDR1 DFQATT and CDR2 SNEGSKA (reference sequence). This CDR3 is 16 amino acids long. With 3 bases clipped from V and 0 bases from J, the junction kept 5 bases outside the gene matches. The chain's CDR3 is CSASASGYSGANVLTF. DNA for the CDR3: TGCAGTGCTAGTGCTAGCGGTTACTCTGGGGCCAACGTCCTGACTTTC.

This rearrangement joins TRBV27 to TRBJ2-3; D perhaps matches TRBD2 (5 bases). Trimming stripped 6 bases from V and 8 bases from J, with 12 bases between. There are 12 residues in the CDR3. Germline V CDR1 and CDR2: MNHEY, SMNVEV (reference sequence). CDR3 region: CASRDLAGTQYF. The CDR3, as DNA: TGTGCCAGCAGGGACCTCGCGGGTACGCAGTATTTT.

This clonotype showed up just a few times. The V gene is TRBV20-1, the J gene TRBJ2-1; 11 bases match TRBD1. This CDR3 is 14 amino acids long. The germline gives CDR1 DFQATT, CDR2 SNEGSKA (reference sequence). With V trimmed by 3 bases and J by 5 bases, 3 bases remained unmatched. The CDR3 DNA follows: TGCAGTGCTAGCGGGGACAGGGGGGACAATGAGCAGTTCTTC. Translation: CSASGDRGDNEQFF.

The V gene is TRBV7-2, the J gene TRBJ2-2; perhaps TRBD2 as D (6 bases). This CDR3 spans 17 amino acids. CDR1 is SGHTA and CDR2 is FQGNSA in the germline V gene. V dropped 5 bases and J dropped 4 bases, with 20 bases sitting between them. The CDR3 spells CASSRGAAGQSTGELFF. The CDR3 bases are TGTGCCAGCAGCCGAGGGGCTGCGGGGCAATCCACCGGGGAGCTGTTTTTT.

A remark on this clonotype: A read error may be the cause here, since a much bigger clone is one base away. The rearrangement uses TRBV9 and TRBJ1-6; no definite D call. Germline loops: CDR1 SGDLS, CDR2 YYNGEE. This CDR3 is built from 15 residues. Here the CDR3 reads CASSRGSSYNSPPHF. The CDR3 bases are TGTGCCAGCAGTCGCGGGAGCTCCTATAATTCACCCCCCCACTTT.

The chain has TRBV12-3 or TRBV12-4 and TRBJ2-5, with TRBD1 matching over 10 bases. The CDR3 is made up of 13 amino acids. J lost 2 bases, V lost 6 bases, and 0 bases had no gene match. In nucleotides, the CDR3 is TGTGCCAGCAGGGGACAGGGGCAAGAGACCCAGTACTTC. This codes for CASRGQGQETQYF.

The CDR3 region has the DNA TGCAGTGCTAGAAATCCGGGACAGGACTACGAGCAGTACTTC. Translation gives CSARNPGQDYEQYF. The chain couples TRBV20-1 to TRBJ2-5, with TRBD1 matching 8 bases. The J call is uncertain, as TRBJ2-7 better fits the DNA end. This CDR3 comprises 14 residues. From germline, CDR1 is DFQATT and CDR2 SNEGSKA (reference sequence).

The chain employs TRBV2 and TRBJ2-5; maybe TRBD1 (5 bases). Trimming took off 8 bases at V and 7 bases at J, with 23 bases between the two ends. CDR3 length: 15 residues. Germline assignment: CDR1 SNHLY and CDR2 FYNNEI. The CDR3 DNA sequence: TGTGCCAGCGGGGAACCAAGCCCGAGCACAGGGACCCAGTACTTC. It encodes CASGEPSPSTGTQYF.

V is TRBV28 and J is TRBJ2-7; 11 bases agree with TRBD2. The germline V gene has CDR1 MDHEN and CDR2 SYDVKM. The ends lost 6 bases at V and 7 bases at J; junction bases unmatched: 11. This CDR3 has 15 residues. The CDR3 region has the DNA TGTGCCAGCAGCCCCGGGACTAGCGGTCAGAGGGAGCAGTACTTC. Protein: CASSPGTSGQREQYF.

This clonotype occurred a few times. The rearrangement uses TRBV5-5 and TRBJ1-4, with D unresolved. The CDR3 loop spans 13 amino acids. Trimming pared 5 bases from V and 3 bases from J, leaving 8 bases between. The germline gives CDR1 SGHKS, CDR2 YYEKEE (reference sequence). The CDR3 loop reads CASSWAPNEKLFF. DNA of the CDR3: TGTGCCAGCAGTTGGGCCCCTAATGAAAAACTGTTTTTT.

This clonotype was counted at least ten times. The chain recombines TRBV20-1 with TRBJ2-3; possibly TRBD1 for D (6 bases). Per germline, CDR1 DFQATT and CDR2 SNEGSKA (reference sequence). The CDR3 covers 15 residues. Trimming shortened V by 6 bases and J by 0 bases, and 16 bases separated the two germline ends. This CDR3 is CSAADRIVSTDTQYF. For the CDR3, the DNA is TGCAGTGCCGCAGACAGGATCGTGAGCACAGATACGCAGTATTTT.

This chain links TRBV12-3 or TRBV12-4 with TRBJ1-6; D is possibly TRBD1 (5 bases). Between the trimmed V and J ends, which lost 6 bases and 9 bases, there was a span of 18 bases. This CDR3 is built from 15 residues. CDR3 coding DNA: TGTGCCAGCAGATCAGGGACTGCGCCAACTTCACCCCTCCACTTT. This codes for CASRSGTAPTSPLHF.

CDR3 DNA: TGCGCCAGCAGCCCGACTAGCGGGAGTCTGAACACCGGGGAGCTGTTTTTT. It translates to CASSPTSGSLNTGELFF. The rearrangement uses TRBV5-1 and TRBJ2-2; TRBD2 aligns across 12 bases. V was clipped by 4 bases and J by 1 base; unmatched bases: 5. This CDR3 region has 17 residues. Germline lookup yields CDR1 SGHRS and CDR2 YFSETQ.

This clonotype was seen many times. The V and J genes are TRBV2 and TRBJ2-7; TRBD1 might be the D (7 bases). Germline CDR1 is SNHLY and CDR2 is FYNNEI. Trimming cost V 8 bases and J 3 bases, with 17 bases left between them. The CDR3 totals 14 residues. CDR3 region: CASEGAGSDYEQYF. The CDR3 nucleotides are TGTGCCAGCGAGGGGGCGGGATCGGACTACGAGCAGTACTTC.

The chain is built from TRBV12-3 or TRBV12-4 and TRBJ2-1, with 9 bases lining up with TRBD2. V shed 6 bases, J shed 9 bases, and the junction held 12 bases outside the gene matches. This CDR3 contains 15 residues. This CDR3 is CASSPMAGGPSEQFF. CDR3 coding DNA: TGTGCCAGCAGCCCAATGGCGGGAGGGCCCTCTGAGCAGTTCTTC.